Listed below are T cell receptor beta chains from one sample, sequenced in a study of blood T cell repertoires in COVID-19. TCRdb keeps only in-frame clones here, not all; method: immunoSEQ multiplex PCR. The repertoire holds fewer than 85,000 clones, with 70% to 85% as singletons. The source material was peripheral blood. The source is a woman aged 55-70 years with acute or convalescent COVID-19. Both conserved end residues are part of each CDR3. D genes are given only for firm matches. Clone size is given for some rows only: seen once, a few or many times, or a class if the clone is expanded.

clone_size: .; v_call: TRBV3-1/TRBV3-2; j_call: TRBJ2-1; d_call: TRBD1; cdr3_nt: TGTGCCAGCAGCCAGGGCCCCGGCAGGGGGCGATACAATGAGCAGTTCTTC; cdr3_aa: CASSQGPGRGRYNEQFF
clone_size: once; v_call: TRBV6-2/TRBV6-3; j_call: TRBJ2-3; d_call: TRBD2; cdr3_nt: TGTGCCAGCAGCCAGTGGGAGGGCGCAGATACGCAGTATTTT; cdr3_aa: CASSQWEGADTQYF
clone_size: .; v_call: TRBV11-1; j_call: TRBJ2-5; d_call: TRBD1; cdr3_nt: TGTGCCAGCAGCTTCGGGACAGGGGGGCGCCAAGAGACCCAGTACTTC; cdr3_aa: CASSFGTGGRQETQYF
clone_size: .; v_call: TRBV7-2; j_call: TRBJ2-5; d_call: TRBD1; cdr3_nt: TGTGCCAGCAGCTCCTTACCAGGACAGGAAAAATACTTC; cdr3_aa: CASSSLPGQEKYF
clone_size: .; v_call: TRBV27; j_call: TRBJ1-1; d_call: .; cdr3_nt: TGTGCCAGCAGTTTTAATCAGGGGAACACTGAAGCTTTCTTT; cdr3_aa: CASSFNQGNTEAFF
clone_size: .; v_call: TRBV21-1; j_call: TRBJ2-3; d_call: .; cdr3_nt: TGTGCCAGCATCCAGGGGTTTCCCGCAGATACGCAGTATTTT; cdr3_aa: CASIQGFPADTQYF
clone_size: .; v_call: TRBV5-4; j_call: TRBJ1-2; d_call: .; cdr3_nt: TGTGCCAGCAGTTCGGGGTTAGCTAACTATGGCTACACCTTC; cdr3_aa: CASSSGLANYGYTF
clone_size: .; v_call: TRBV9; j_call: TRBJ2-2; d_call: TRBD1; cdr3_nt: TGTGCCAGCAGCGCGACAGGGTGGGACACCGGGGAGCTGTTTTTT; cdr3_aa: CASSATGWDTGELFF
clone_size: .; v_call: TRBV21-1; j_call: TRBJ1-1; d_call: .; cdr3_nt: TGTGCCAGCAGAGGGGCGGGACAGACGAACACTGAAGCTTTCTTT; cdr3_aa: CASRGAGQTNTEAFF
clone_size: .; v_call: TRBV30; j_call: TRBJ1-5; d_call: .; cdr3_nt: TGTGCCTGGAGTGTCGATAGGAGGAGGGATCAGCCCCAGCATTTT; cdr3_aa: CAWSVDRRRDQPQHF
clone_size: .; v_call: TRBV21-1; j_call: TRBJ2-7; d_call: .; cdr3_nt: TGTGCCAGCAGCAAACAACCTACCCGACTCTCCCCGCCCGGGTACGAGCAGTACTTC; cdr3_aa: CASSKQPTRLSPPGYEQYF
clone_size: once; v_call: TRBV6-5; j_call: TRBJ1-2; d_call: TRBD1; cdr3_nt: TGTGCCAGCAGGCGGACACAGGGGGCGCGATATGGCTACACCTTC; cdr3_aa: CASRRTQGARYGYTF
clone_size: .; v_call: TRBV5-4; j_call: TRBJ1-1; d_call: .; cdr3_nt: TGTGCCAGCAGCTTGAAGCGCACCCGGAACACTGAAGCTTTCTTT; cdr3_aa: CASSLKRTRNTEAFF
clone_size: .; v_call: TRBV20-1; j_call: TRBJ2-3; d_call: .; cdr3_nt: TGCAGTGCTAGTTGGAGGCCTAGCTCCGATACGCAGTATTTT; cdr3_aa: CSASWRPSSDTQYF
clone_size: .; v_call: TRBV7-2; j_call: TRBJ2-3; d_call: TRBD2; cdr3_nt: TGTGCCAGCAGCTTAGCCAGTACTAGGACTAGAACAGATACGCAGTATTTT; cdr3_aa: CASSLASTRTRTDTQYF